The 21 T cell receptor beta chains in this list originate from one sample, sequenced in a study of blood T cell repertoires in COVID-19. Profiled with immunoSEQ multiplex PCR; TCRdb holds only in-frame clones, not every one. Of approximately 300,000 clones listed, more than 75% are singletons. The material sequenced was PBMCs or T cells enriched from blood (not recorded which). The receptor source for this set is a woman aged 25 to 39 who had recovered from COVID-19.

The chain joins TRBV5-1 to TRBJ2-1, with a tentative D call TRBD2 (5 bases). This CDR3 region has 15 residues. Looked up from germline, CDR1 is SGHRS and CDR2 is YFSETQ. Trimming left V 6 bases short and J 1 base short, with 14 bases between. CDR3 in DNA: TGCGCCAGCAAACTCTCGGGGTTATCCTACAATGAGCAGTTCTTC. Protein sequence: CASKLSGLSYNEQFF. Filled out from reference TRBV5-1 and TRBJ2-1, the complete variable domain reads KAGVTQTPRYLIKTRGQQVTLSCSPISGHRSVSWYQQTPGQGLQFLFEYFSETQRNKGNFPGRFSGRQFSNSRSEMNVSTLELGDSALYLCASKLSGLSYNEQFFGPGTRLTVL.

In regard to this clone: A read error may account for a junction end that differs from germline. This chain uses TRBV18 with TRBJ2-1; TRBD2 matches at 9 bases. CDR3 size: 16 residues. Germline CDR1 reads KGHSH; CDR2 reads LQKENI. This chain's CDR3 is CASSPPGGLAGNGQFF. Written as DNA, the CDR3 is TGTGCCAGCTCACCACCCGGAGGGCTAGCGGGAAATGGGCAGTTCTTC.

This sequence joins TRBV4-3 and TRBJ1-5; TRBD1 aligns across 11 bases. CDR1 and CDR2 from the germline V gene are LGHNA and YSLEER. This CDR3 is 18 amino acids long. V trimming: 0 bases; J trimming: 5 bases; junction bases outside the gene matches: 9. The CDR3, as DNA: TGCGCCAGCAGCCAAGATGCGGACAGGGGGCATGGGGATCAGCCCCAGCATTTT. Its translation: CASSQDADRGHGDQPQHF.

J is TRBJ2-6 and V is TRBV10-3; maybe TRBD2 (5 bases). The CDR3 consists of 17 residues. Germline V gene lookup returns CDR1 ENHRY and CDR2 SYGVKD. V lost 3 bases to trimming and J lost 0 bases, with 12 bases between them. The CDR3 DNA follows: TGTGCCATCAGTGACGACTACCCCGCCTCTGGGGCCAACGTCCTGACTTTC. The encoded protein is CAISDDYPASGANVLTF.

This clone was detected a few times. This chain connects TRBV7-9 to TRBJ1-2; D unresolved. CDR1 and CDR2 (germline): SEHNR, FQNEAQ (reference sequence). The CDR3 has 12 amino acids. V was clipped by 4 bases and J by 4 bases, with 7 bases between them. The CDR3, as DNA: TGTGCCAGCAGCTCTGAGGGCTATGGCTACACCTTC. Translated: CASSSEGYGYTF. The entire variable domain, with the rest obtained from reference TRBV7-9 and TRBJ1-2, is as follows: DTGVSQNPRHKITKRGQNVTFRCDPISEHNRLYWYRQTLGQGPEFLTYFQNEAQLEKSRLLSDRFSAERPKGSFSTLEIQRTEQGDSAMYLCASSSEGYGYTFGSGTRLTVV.

In its sample, this clone was seen once. The V gene is TRBV7-2, the J gene TRBJ2-5; 10 bases map to TRBD1. Per the germline V gene, CDR1 is SGHTA and CDR2 is FQGNSA. The CDR3 is 16 residues long. V lost 7 bases, J lost 0 bases, and 8 bases stayed unmatched. CDR3 nucleotides: TGTGCCAGCACCTCCGCCGGGACAGGGGACCAAGAGACCCAGTACTTC. This encodes CASTSAGTGDQETQYF.

This chain uses TRBV2 with TRBJ2-3; 10 positions match TRBD2. Germline V gives CDR1 SNHLY, CDR2 FYNNEI. V lost 6 bases, J lost 7 bases, and 10 bases stayed unmatched. CDR3 length equals 15 residues. CDR3 in amino acids: CASSELAGTPHTQYF. The CDR3 nucleotides are TGTGCCAGCAGCGAACTAGCGGGGACCCCTCATACGCAGTATTTT.

V is TRBV28 and J is TRBJ1-2; TRBD1 matches at 7 bases. J gave up 4 bases and V 6 bases, and 5 bases lay outside the gene matches. Germline V gives CDR1 MDHEN, CDR2 SYDVKM. This CDR3 has 13 amino acids. The CDR3 DNA follows: TGTGCCAGCAGGTGGGACAGCCTCTATGGCTACACCTTC. Translating it yields CASRWDSLYGYTF.

This clone was picked up one time. The genes are TRBV18 and TRBJ1-2, with TRBD1 identical over 8 bases. CDR1 is KGHSH and CDR2 is LQKENI in the germline V gene. This CDR3 is built from 14 residues. J lost 6 bases, V lost 8 bases, and 11 bases had no gene match. The CDR3 region is CASGPGTGINGYTF. As DNA, the CDR3 is TGTGCCAGCGGACCCGGGACAGGAATAAATGGCTACACCTTC. The full variable domain, its missing parts supplied by reference TRBV18 and TRBJ1-2, is NAGVMQNPRHLVRRRGQEARLRCSPMKGHSHVYWYRQLPEEGLKFMVYLQKENIIDESGMPKERFSAEFPKEGPSILRIQQVVRGDSAAYFCASGPGTGINGYTFGSGTRLTVV.

The chain joins TRBV6-2 or TRBV6-3 to TRBJ1-6, with TRBD1 matching over 8 bases. CDR1 and CDR2 from the germline V gene are MNHEY and SVGEGT. The CDR3 runs to 13 residues. V lost 6 bases to trimming and J lost 7 bases; unmatched junction nucleotides: 2. CDR3 nucleotides: TGTGCCAGCAGCCGGACAGGGAATTCACCCCTCCACTTT. Encoded protein: CASSRTGNSPLHF.

The chain uses TRBV20-1 and TRBJ1-2; the D is unclear. V was pared by 3 bases and J by 5 bases, with 16 bases between. Germline V CDR1 and CDR2: DFQATT, SNEGSKA (reference sequence). The CDR3 is made up of 14 amino acids. The CDR3 coding sequence is TGCAGTGCTAGTGGATCACGGGAATGGTATGGCTACACCTTC. It specifies CSASGSREWYGYTF.

The CDR3 region has the DNA TGTGCCAGCAGCTTTAGGGGGAGTACCTATGGCTACACCTTC. It is translated as CASSFRGSTYGYTF. The chain employs TRBV5-4 and TRBJ1-2, with TRBD1 as a possible D gene (6 bases). CDR3 length: 14 residues. Germline loops: CDR1 SGHNT, CDR2 YYREEE (reference sequence). Deletions cut 2 bases from V and 4 bases from J, with 12 bases between. Full variable domain (remainder filled in from reference TRBV5-4 and TRBJ1-2): ETGVTQSPTHLIKTRGQQVTLRCSSQSGHNTVSWYQQALGQGPQFIFQYYREEENGRGNFPPRFSGLQFPNYSSELNVNALELDDSALYLCASSFRGSTYGYTFGSGTRLTVV.

This rearrangement joins TRBV5-4 to TRBJ1-2, with a tentative D call TRBD1 (5 bases). The CDR3 runs 15 residues. The germline V gene encodes CDR1 SGHNT and CDR2 YYREEE (reference sequence). Deletions cut 0 bases from V and 3 bases from J, with 12 bases between. In nucleotides, the CDR3 is TGTGCCAGCAGCTTGGGGGGCAGCGGGGACTATGGCTACACCTTC. This sequence encodes CASSLGGSGDYGYTF.

V and J are TRBV28 and TRBJ2-3; weak D call: TRBD1 (6 bases). The V gene lost 5 bases and the J gene lost 4 bases, with 22 bases spanning the gap. CDR3 length: 17 residues. The germline CDR1 and CDR2 sequences are MDHEN and SYDVKM. The DNA of the CDR3 is TGTGCCAGCAGTCCGAACTATGGACAGACGGGGTCAGATACGCAGTATTTT. This translates into CASSPNYGQTGSDTQYF. Combining the CDR3 with reference TRBV28 and TRBJ2-3 gives the whole variable domain DVKVTQSSRYLVKRTGEKVFLECVQDMDHENMFWYRQDPGLGLRLIYFSYDVKMKEKGDIPEGYSVSREKKERFSLILESASTNQTSMYLCASSPNYGQTGSDTQYFGPGTRLTVL.

V gene TRBV14 combines with J gene TRBJ2-2; 8 bases fit TRBD1. The germline CDR1 and CDR2 sequences are SGHDN and FVKESK. This CDR3 has 16 amino acids. V was clipped by 1 base and J by 4 bases; unmatched bases: 5. The CDR3 loop is CASSQGQGAGTGELFF. DNA of the CDR3: TGTGCCAGCAGCCAAGGGCAGGGGGCAGGCACCGGGGAGCTGTTTTTT.

This clone appeared once. The chain joins TRBV19 to TRBJ2-3; D is ambiguous. The length of the CDR3 is 13 residues. Germline loops: CDR1 LNHDA, CDR2 SQIVND (reference sequence). V shed 2 bases and J shed 5 bases, with 8 bases lying between them. The CDR3 loop reads CASSILTGDTQYF. CDR3 in DNA: TGTGCCAGTAGTATATTAACCGGAGATACGCAGTATTTT.

This clone appeared once. This chain connects TRBV6-5 to TRBJ2-7; the D is unclear. Germline V gene sequence: CDR1 MNHEY, CDR2 SVGAGI. The CDR3 loop spans 12 amino acids. V lost 6 bases and J 0 bases, leaving 6 bases between the germline ends. In DNA, the CDR3 is TGTGCCAGCAGGAGGTTCTCCTACGAGCAGTACTTC. It codes for CASRRFSYEQYF.

The rearrangement links TRBV11-3 to TRBJ1-1, with D possibly matching TRBD1 (5 bases). The CDR3 is 15 residues long. V lost 1 base and J 3 bases, leaving 12 bases between the germline ends. CDR1 SGHNT and CDR2 YENEEA come from the germline V gene. CDR3 nucleotides: TGTGCCAGCAGCTTAGTCCCGGGGGAGGACACTGAAGCTTTCTTT. Its protein product is CASSLVPGEDTEAFF.

V is TRBV2 and J is TRBJ2-4; 12 nucleotides match TRBD1. With 5 bases clipped from V and 5 bases from J, the junction kept 7 bases outside the gene matches. This CDR3 region has 16 residues. Germline lookup yields CDR1 SNHLY and CDR2 FYNNEI. CDR3 nucleotides: TGTGCCAGCAGTCCTCCGGGACAGGGGGCGGAAAACATTCAGTACTTC. Protein: CASSPPGQGAENIQYF.

This clone was detected a few times. The chain links TRBV10-1 to TRBJ1-1, with TRBD1 matching over 7 bases. CDR1 and CDR2 (germline): WNHNN, SYGVQD (reference sequence). Trimming removed 1 base from V and 1 base from J; junction bases left unmatched: 9. CDR3 length: 17 residues. DNA for the CDR3: TGCGCCAGCAGTGAGTATCCGGCAGGGGGTCCGAACACTGAAGCTTTCTTT. Its protein product is CASSEYPAGGPNTEAFF.

This clone has only one observation. The rearrangement links TRBV4-1 to TRBJ1-2; a possible D gene is TRBD1 (5 bases). Germline loops: CDR1 MGHRA, CDR2 YSYEKL. The V end lost 0 bases, the J end lost 4 bases, and 21 bases lay between the germline ends. The CDR3 runs 18 residues. CDR3 coding DNA: TGCGCCAGCAGCCAAGAGGGTAGGGGTTCACAGGTCCTCTATGGCTACACCTTC. Translation: CASSQEGRGSQVLYGYTF.